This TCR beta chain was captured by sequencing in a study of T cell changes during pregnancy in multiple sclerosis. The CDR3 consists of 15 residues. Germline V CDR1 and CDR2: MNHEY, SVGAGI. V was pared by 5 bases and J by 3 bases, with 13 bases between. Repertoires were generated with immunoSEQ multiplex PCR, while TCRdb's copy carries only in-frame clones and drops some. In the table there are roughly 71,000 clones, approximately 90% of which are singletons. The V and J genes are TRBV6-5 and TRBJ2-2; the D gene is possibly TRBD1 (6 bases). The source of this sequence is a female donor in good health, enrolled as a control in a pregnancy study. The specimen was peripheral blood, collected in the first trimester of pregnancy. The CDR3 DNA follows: TGTGCCAGCAGTCCAATGGGGGCGTACACCGGGGAGCTGTTTTTT. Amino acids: CASSPMGAYTGELFF.